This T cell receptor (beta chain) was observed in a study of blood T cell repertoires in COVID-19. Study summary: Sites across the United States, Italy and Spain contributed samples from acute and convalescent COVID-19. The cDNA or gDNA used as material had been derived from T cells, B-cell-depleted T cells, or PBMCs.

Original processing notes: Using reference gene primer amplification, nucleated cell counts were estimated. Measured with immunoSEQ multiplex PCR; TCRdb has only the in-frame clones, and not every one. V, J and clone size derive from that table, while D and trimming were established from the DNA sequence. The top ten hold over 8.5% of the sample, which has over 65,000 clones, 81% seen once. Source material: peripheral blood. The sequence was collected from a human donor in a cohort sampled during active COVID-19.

CDR3 sequence reads: CASSTPGTANTEAFF. The CDR3 nucleotides are TGTGCCAGCAGTACTCCCGGGACAGCGAACACTGAAGCTTTCTTT. The J gene is TRBJ1-1, the V gene TRBV6-5, with TRBD1 matching 7 bases. CDR1 is MNHEY, CDR2 SVGAGI, per germline. The CDR3 is 15 residues long. With V trimmed by 5 bases and J by 1 base, 7 bases remained unmatched.